Given below is one T cell receptor (beta chain) in context. Losses at the gene ends were 7 bases for V and 10 bases for J; bases not matched to a gene: 15. Germline V gives CDR1 MDHEN, CDR2 SYDVKM. The length of the CDR3 is 16 residues. The table came from immunoSEQ multiplex PCR; TCRdb's copy has only in-frame clones and leaves some out. Found here are about 36,000 clones, 85% to 90% of them singletons; the top ten hold around 0.62%. The data derive from a study of T cell changes during pregnancy in multiple sclerosis. This material consisted of CD4+ T cells from peripheral blood mononuclear cells, taken in the first trimester of pregnancy. The TCR comes from a female donor with multiple sclerosis, enrolled in a pregnancy study. V usage is TRBV28 and J usage is TRBJ1-6; 8 nucleotides align to TRBD1. As DNA, the CDR3 is TGTGCCAGCACCCGGACAGGGTCAGGTAGCTCCTCACCCCTCCACTTT. The encoded protein is CASTRTGSGSSSPLHF.